One sample yielded the 7 T cell receptor beta chains listed below, sequenced in a study of T-cell memory formation after mild COVID-19. TCRdb re-called the 5' RACE reads with MiXCR, one entry per CDR3 protein. Here the sample spans about 340,000 distinct CDR3 sequences, around 21% being singletons. The material sequenced was PBMCs or a T cell subset sorted from them (not recorded which). The origin of the receptors is an adult woman who had mild COVID-19 (a few samples of this study predate the infection). Cell type and time point are not known.

V is TRBV18 and J is TRBJ2-7, with D perhaps TRBD2 (5 bases). V gave up 3 bases and J gave up 1 base, with 10 bases separating them. Germline V gives CDR1 KGHSH, CDR2 LQKENI. The CDR3 is 14 residues long. The CDR3 coding sequence is TGTGCCAGCTCACCCCCCGGGATGTCCTACGAGCAGTACTTC. It encodes CASSPPGMSYEQYF.

This clonotype was seen a single time. The chain links TRBV5-4 to TRBJ1-2, with D uncertain. Germline V gives CDR1 SGHNT, CDR2 YYREEE (reference sequence). V was cut by 4 bases and J by 4 bases, with 14 bases left in between. The CDR3 sequence is 14 residues long. As DNA, the CDR3 is TGTGCCAGCAGCGCCCGGGATGGCGGCTATGGCTACACCTTC. Protein sequence: CASSARDGGYGYTF.

The CDR3 reads CASSLSTKSPLHF. Written as DNA, the CDR3 is TGTGCCAGCAGTTTATCAACTAAATCACCCCTCCACTTT. The chain has TRBV27 and TRBJ1-6; D is ambiguous. Germline assignment: CDR1 MNHEY and CDR2 SMNVEV (reference sequence). The CDR3 is 13 amino acids. V was pared by 0 bases and J by 10 bases, with 7 bases between.

This clonotype turned up a few times. This chain connects TRBV5-1 to TRBJ1-2, with D maybe TRBD1 (5 bases). V was trimmed by 4 bases and J by 5 bases, leaving 21 bases between them. This CDR3 is built from 16 residues. Per germline, CDR1 SGHRS and CDR2 YFSETQ. The CDR3 DNA follows: TGCGCCAGCAGCCGACAGACACCTCGGGAGGGGTATGGCTACACCTTC. Protein: CASSRQTPREGYGYTF.

This clonotype was counted between two and nine times. The V call is TRBV6-5, the J call TRBJ1-1; D uncertain. The CDR3 length is 14 residues. Germline lookup yields CDR1 MNHEY and CDR2 SVGAGI. The V end lost 0 bases, the J end lost 1 base, and 6 bases lay between the germline ends. CDR3 residues: CASSYSIPNTEAFF. As DNA, the CDR3 is TGTGCCAGCAGTTACTCGATCCCGAACACTGAAGCTTTCTTT.

This sequence joins TRBV30 and TRBJ2-2; D may correspond to TRBD1 or TRBD2 (6 bases each). Trimming removed 4 bases from V and 5 bases from J, with 17 bases in between. Germline lookup yields CDR1 GTSNPN and CDR2 SVGIG (reference sequence). The CDR3 totals 15 residues. The CDR3 DNA sequence: TGTGCCTGGAATGCGCGGGACACTCGAACCGGGGAGCTGTTTTTT. Residues: CAWNARDTRTGELFF.

CDR3 DNA sequence: TGTGCCAGCAGCACACGGACAGGGGTGAAAGAGACCCAGTACTTC. Encoded protein: CASSTRTGVKETQYF. The chain uses TRBV12-3 or TRBV12-4 and TRBJ2-5; 9 nucleotides agree with TRBD1. The V gene end was trimmed by 6 bases and the J gene end by 3 bases; junction bases not matched to a gene: 8. The CDR3 has 15 residues.